The 8 T cell receptor beta chains below all came from one sample that was sequenced in a study of graft-versus-host responses after intestinal transplantation. Some clones are missing from TCRdb's copy, which holds only in-frame ones; the method was immunoSEQ multiplex PCR. Of about 98,000 clones in the sample, 86% were seen once. The sequencing here drew on PBMCs, taken 255 days after intestinal transplant. The receptor source for this set is a human patient who received an intestinal transplant, so some T cells may come from the graft donor.

The rearrangement joins TRBV7-2 to TRBJ1-2; D gene uncertain. V was pared by 4 bases and J by 5 bases, with 17 bases between. Germline values: CDR1 SGHTA, CDR2 FQGNSA. This CDR3 spans 15 amino acids. CDR3 residues: CASSSLTGSVYGYTF. The CDR3, as DNA: TGTGCCAGCAGCTCCTTAACCGGTTCAGTATATGGCTACACCTTC.

CDR3 amino acids: CASSFLWGWADTQYF. For the CDR3, the DNA is TGTGCCAGCAGCTTCCTGTGGGGATGGGCAGATACGCAGTATTTT. This sequence joins TRBV11-2 and TRBJ2-3; D unclear. This CDR3 is built from 15 residues. V shed 3 bases and J shed 4 bases, with 14 bases lying between them. CDR1 is SGHAT and CDR2 is FQNNGV in the germline V gene.

The chain is built from TRBV10-3 and TRBJ1-5; TRBD1 might be the D (6 bases). Trimming took off 7 bases at V and 5 bases at J, with 12 bases between the two ends. CDR3 length equals 13 residues. Germline V lookup: CDR1 ENHRY, CDR2 SYGVKD. CDR3 nucleotide sequence: TGTGCCATCAAGGCAGGGGAGGATCAGCCCCAGCATTTT. Translating gives CAIKAGEDQPQHF.

This chain links TRBV15 with TRBJ1-5; possible D gene TRBD1, 5 bases. CDR3 length: 18 amino acids. Trimming took 1 base from V and 5 from J, leaving 21 bases between them. The germline V gene encodes CDR1 LNHNV and CDR2 YYDKDF (reference sequence). The CDR3 protein is CATSRGLRGPPLYQPQHF. CDR3 sequence (DNA): TGTGCCACCAGCAGAGGGTTGCGGGGCCCACCGCTTTATCAGCCCCAGCATTTT.

The chain is built from TRBV27 and TRBJ1-2, with 9 nucleotides matching TRBD1. Germline CDR1 and CDR2: MNHEY and SMNVEV (reference sequence). The length of the CDR3 is 14 residues. V was clipped by 7 bases and J by 2 bases; unmatched bases: 5. In DNA, the CDR3 is TGTGCCAGCACCATGACAGGGGGGAACTATGGCTACACCTTC. This translates into CASTMTGGNYGYTF.

The genes are TRBV9 and TRBJ2-3, with D tentatively TRBD1 or TRBD2 (5 bases each). The length of the CDR3 is 17 residues. Germline assignment: CDR1 SGDLS and CDR2 YYNGEE. V lost 4 bases and J 3 bases, leaving 21 bases between the germline ends. The CDR3 region is CASSPGTAGRMTDTQYF. The CDR3 nucleotides are TGTGCCAGCAGCCCAGGGACGGCCGGCCGGATGACAGATACGCAGTATTTT.

The chain joins TRBV28 to TRBJ1-2; no reliable D call. Germline V gives CDR1 MDHEN, CDR2 SYDVKM. Deletions cut 1 base from V and 5 bases from J, with 8 bases between. The CDR3 covers 13 residues. For the CDR3, the DNA is TGTGCCAGCAGTTTATATGGCGGGTATGGCTACACCTTC. It encodes CASSLYGGYGYTF.

V and J are TRBV4-1 and TRBJ2-1, with 11 bases identical to TRBD2. This CDR3 is built from 15 residues. Germline lookup yields CDR1 MGHRA and CDR2 YSYEKL. The V gene end was trimmed by 1 base and the J gene end by 15 bases; junction bases not matched to a gene: 11. The CDR3 is CASSQAKPGLAGLFF. As DNA, the CDR3 is TGCGCCAGCAGCCAAGCTAAACCCGGACTAGCGGGTTTGTTCTTC.